The sequence of this TCR beta chain was determined in a study of blood T cell repertoires in COVID-19. The CDR3 has 12 amino acids. J lost 8 bases, V lost 6 bases, and 6 bases had no gene match. Assay: immunoSEQ multiplex PCR; the TCRdb copy retains only in-frame clones and omits some. The sample includes about 220,000 clones, 85% of them seen just once. This chain links TRBV12-3 or TRBV12-4 with TRBJ2-7, with 8 nucleotides matching TRBD2. This clonotype was obtained from a man aged 50 or older who had recovered from COVID-19. The sequencing input was peripheral blood. CDR3 bases: TGTGCCAGCAGGGACCGGGGGGGACAGCAGTACTTC. Its protein is CASRDRGGQQYF.